Each of the 9 T cell receptor beta chains below was sequenced from the same sample in a study of T cell repertoires in cytomegalovirus infection. TCRdb ran MiXCR on the reads and lists one entry per CDR3 protein. The sample holds over 250,000 distinct CDR3 sequences, roughly 24% seen once. The sample consisted of PBMCs. Source of these receptors: a human donor in good health (CMV status not recorded). Some clones in this sample may be carry-over from other donors' samples.

This chain links TRBV19 with TRBJ1-3; D unresolved. Germline V CDR1 and CDR2: LNHDA, SQIVND (reference sequence). CDR3 length: 12 residues. The germline V and J ends were trimmed by 7 bases and 0 bases, with 4 bases remaining between them. CDR3 in DNA: TGTGCCAGTATGCACTCTGGAAACACCATATATTTT. Its translation: CASMHSGNTIYF.

The genes are TRBV6-5 and TRBJ1-3; the match to TRBD1 covers 7 bases. Germline CDR1 MNHEY, CDR2 SVGAGI. V gave up 6 bases and J gave up 0 bases; unmatched junction bases: 2. The CDR3 loop spans 14 amino acids. The CDR3 DNA reads TGTGCCAGCAGACGGACAGGCTCTGGAAACACCATATATTTT. It yields the protein CASRRTGSGNTIYF.

The chain links TRBV9 to TRBJ1-2; 7 bases are a match to TRBD1. This CDR3 is built from 18 residues. Germline V CDR1 and CDR2: SGDLS, YYNGEE. V lost 4 bases and J lost 0; bases outside the gene matches: 15. The CDR3 protein is CASSPTPFPGTANYGYTF. CDR3 coding DNA: TGTGCCAGCAGCCCTACTCCTTTCCCCGGGACAGCTAACTATGGCTACACCTTC.

The table lists this clonotype with a count of one. The chain couples TRBV24-1 to TRBJ2-5, with D uncertain. CDR3 length: 15 amino acids. Trimming cost V 4 bases and J 0 bases, with 11 bases left between them. Germline V CDR1 and CDR2: KGHDR, SFDVKD. CDR3 DNA: TGTGCCACCAGTGAAGATTCAAGAAACCAAGAGACCCAGTACTTC. This codes for CATSEDSRNQETQYF.

This clonotype was seen more than once but under ten times. CDR3 nucleotide sequence: TGTGCCGGAAGCGGGGGCAATCAGCCCCAGCATTTT. It codes for CAGSGGNQPQHF. This sequence joins TRBV7-9 and TRBJ1-5; D gene uncertain. Germline V lookup: CDR1 SEHNR, CDR2 FQNEAQ (reference sequence). The V end lost 11 bases, the J end lost 2 bases, and 10 bases lay between the germline ends. The CDR3 runs 12 residues.

This clonotype was observed many times. This rearrangement joins TRBV7-2 to TRBJ2-7; 10 bases fit TRBD2. Per the germline V gene, CDR1 is SGHTA and CDR2 is FQGNSA. The CDR3 sequence is 13 residues long. Losses at the gene ends were 6 bases for V and 6 bases for J; bases not matched to a gene: 5. DNA for the CDR3: TGTGCCAGCAGTCTCGGACTAGCGGCCGAGCAGTACTTC. This gives the protein CASSLGLAAEQYF. Full variable domain (outside the CDR3, taken from reference TRBV7-2 and TRBJ2-7): GAGVSQSPSNKVTEKGKDVELRCDPISGHTALYWYRQSLGQGLEFLIYFQGNSAPDKSGLPSDRFSAERTGGSVSTLTIQRTQQEDSAVYLCASSLGLAAEQYFGPGTRLTVT.

This clonotype was seen a few times. This chain links TRBV12-3 or TRBV12-4 with TRBJ2-2; D unclear. Trimming shortened V by 5 bases and J by 10 bases, and 17 bases separated the two germline ends. The CDR3 covers 14 residues. CDR3 DNA sequence: TGTGCCAGCAGTCCCACCGGTTCCAACATGGAGCTGTTTTTT. It codes for CASSPTGSNMELFF.

This clonotype was observed at least ten times. The CDR3 sequence: CASSLRMNVGTEAFF. CDR3 coding DNA: TGTGCCAGCAGTTTAAGGATGAACGTGGGCACTGAAGCTTTCTTT. The chain has TRBV12-3 or TRBV12-4 and TRBJ1-1; no reliable D call. V was shortened by 2 bases and J by 4 bases, with 14 bases between the two germline ends. The CDR3 sequence is 15 residues long.

V and J are TRBV5-5 and TRBJ1-1; unclear D gene. The CDR3 covers 13 residues. V lost 0 bases and J lost 8, with 11 bases in between. Germline CDR1 reads SGHKS; CDR2 reads YYEKEE (reference sequence). The CDR3 nucleotides are TGTGCCAGCAGCTTGGCCAATAATGGAGAAGCTTTCTTT. It codes for CASSLANNGEAFF.